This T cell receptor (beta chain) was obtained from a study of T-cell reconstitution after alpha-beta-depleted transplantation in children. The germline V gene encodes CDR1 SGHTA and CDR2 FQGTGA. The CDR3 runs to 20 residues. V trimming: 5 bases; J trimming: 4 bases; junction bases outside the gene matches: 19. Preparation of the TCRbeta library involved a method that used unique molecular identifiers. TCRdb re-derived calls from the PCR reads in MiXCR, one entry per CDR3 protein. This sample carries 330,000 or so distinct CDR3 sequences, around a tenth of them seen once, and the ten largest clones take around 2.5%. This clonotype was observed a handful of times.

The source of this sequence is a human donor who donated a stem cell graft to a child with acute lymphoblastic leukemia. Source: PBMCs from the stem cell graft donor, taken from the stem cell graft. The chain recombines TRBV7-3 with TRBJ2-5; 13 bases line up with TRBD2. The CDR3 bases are TGTGCCAGCAGCCCGACCGGGGCCACTAGCGGGAGGGCCCCGGGAGAGACCCAGTACTTC. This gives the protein CASSPTGATSGRAPGETQYF.